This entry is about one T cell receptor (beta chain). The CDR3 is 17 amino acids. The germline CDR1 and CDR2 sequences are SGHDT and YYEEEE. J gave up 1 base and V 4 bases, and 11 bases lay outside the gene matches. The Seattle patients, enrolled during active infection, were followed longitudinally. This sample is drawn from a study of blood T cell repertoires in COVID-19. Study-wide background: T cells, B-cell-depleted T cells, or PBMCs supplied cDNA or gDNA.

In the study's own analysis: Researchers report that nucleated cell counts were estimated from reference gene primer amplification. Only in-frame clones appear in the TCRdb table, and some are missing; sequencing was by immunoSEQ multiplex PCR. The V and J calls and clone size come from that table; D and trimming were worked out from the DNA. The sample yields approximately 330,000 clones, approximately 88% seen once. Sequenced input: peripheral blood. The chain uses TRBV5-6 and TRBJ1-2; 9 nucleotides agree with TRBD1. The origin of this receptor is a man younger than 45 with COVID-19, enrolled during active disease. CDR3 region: CASSPGTGSAINYGYTF. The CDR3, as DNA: TGTGCCAGCAGCCCCGGGACAGGGAGTGCTATTAACTATGGCTACACCTTC.